This T cell receptor beta chain was identified in a study of T cell responses to AZD1222 COVID-19 vaccine. For the study at large: Second doses at about 4 or about 12 weeks were pooled.

Only in-frame clones appear in the TCRdb table, and some are missing; sequencing was by immunoSEQ multiplex PCR. The sample yields some 170,000 clones, just over 90% seen once. As to this clone: What it recognizes is unknown.

Germline values: CDR1 SGDLS, CDR2 YYNGEE. The CDR3 length is 15 residues. Unmatched junction bases numbered 6, after V lost 4 bases and J lost 3 bases. Study observations and caveats: The donors showed a predominance of white British ancestry and of females, with possible underestimation of clonal diversity.

This clonotype originated in an adult in good health. The sequencing here drew on peripheral blood, taken on day 0 of AZD1222 vaccination. The chain carries TRBV9 and TRBJ2-3, with 9 bases that match TRBD1. CDR3: CASSPGTGRTDTQYF. DNA of the CDR3: TGTGCCAGCAGCCCCGGGACAGGGAGGACAGATACGCAGTATTTT.